The present entry profiles one T cell receptor (beta chain) with its context. The target antigen is unknown. The data derive from a study of OX40 agonist ivuxolimab in advanced cancers. Whole-study results and caveats: CD4+ and CD8+ blood T cells expanded clonally by week 6 at 0.1 to 3.0 mg/kg. CD8+ T cells showed, on average, more clonal expansion than CD4+ cells.

CDR3 length: 12 residues. The V end lost 2 bases, the J end lost 8 bases, and 8 bases lay between the germline ends. Germline V gene lookup returns CDR1 SGHRS and CDR2 YFSETQ. The data were produced by immunoSEQ multiplex PCR, yet TCRdb's version contains in-frame clones alone and is incomplete. This table has tens of thousands of clones, around 80% appearing once. This receptor was identified in an adult with an advanced solid tumor such as melanoma, head and neck, liver or kidney cancer. The sequenced sample was CD4+ or CD8+ T cells sorted from blood, obtained in a trial of the OX40 agonist ivuxolimab. This chain links TRBV5-1 with TRBJ2-1; D remains unclear. Here the CDR3 reads CASSFQRYEQFF. Here the CDR3 DNA reads TGCGCCAGCAGCTTCCAGCGCTATGAGCAGTTCTTC.